This T cell receptor beta chain was sequenced during a study of blood T cell repertoires in COVID-19. V lost 0 bases, J lost 3 bases, and 2 bases stayed unmatched. Germline V CDR1 and CDR2: SQVTM, ANQGSEA. This CDR3 has 13 amino acids. Method: immunoSEQ multiplex PCR; TCRdb's copy keeps in-frame clones and lacks some. The table lists a few hundred thousand clones, about 87% of them singletons. Input material: PBMCs or T cells enriched from blood (not recorded which). The chain combines TRBV29-1 with TRBJ2-7; the match to TRBD1 covers 7 bases. The source is a man in his late teens or twenties with acute COVID-19. The chain's CDR3 is CSVEEAGGYEQYF. DNA of the CDR3: TGCAGCGTTGAAGAGGCAGGGGGCTACGAGCAGTACTTC.